These 2 T cell receptor beta chains share one sample of origin, sequenced in a study of T cell responses to AZD1222 COVID-19 vaccine. Measured with immunoSEQ multiplex PCR; TCRdb has only the in-frame clones, and not every one. The table has under 150,000 clones, roughly 91% seen once. The specimen comprised peripheral blood, sampled on day 0 of AZD1222 vaccination. These receptors all stem from an adult in good health.

This clone was seen once. The rearrangement links TRBV9 to TRBJ1-2; the D is unclear. Trimming stripped 0 bases from V and 8 bases from J, with 14 bases between. The CDR3 runs to 14 residues. CDR1 SGDLS and CDR2 YYNGEE come from the germline V gene. This CDR3 reads CASSVGTDHGGYTF. CDR3 DNA sequence: TGTGCCAGCAGCGTAGGGACGGACCATGGCGGCTACACCTTC.

This chain joins TRBV4-1 and TRBJ2-1; TRBD1 matches at 8 bases. The CDR3 is 19 residues long. The junction had 17 bases not matched to a gene; V was cut back by 2 bases and J by 5 bases. Germline V CDR1 and CDR2: MGHRA, YSYEKL. CDR3 DNA: TGCGCCAGCAGCCAACGGGACAGGTCAATCTACCGGCCCGACAATGAGCAGTTCTTC. This sequence encodes CASSQRDRSIYRPDNEQFF.